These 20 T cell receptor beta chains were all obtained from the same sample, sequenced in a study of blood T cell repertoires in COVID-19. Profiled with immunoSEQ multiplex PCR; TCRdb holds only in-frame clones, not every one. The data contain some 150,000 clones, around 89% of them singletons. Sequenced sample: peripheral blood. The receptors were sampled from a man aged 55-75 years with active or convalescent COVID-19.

In DNA, the CDR3 is TGTGCCAGCAGTTCCGAGGGGGATGAGGCAGATACGCAGTATTTT. Amino acid sequence: CASSSEGDEADTQYF. V and J are TRBV6-5 and TRBJ2-3, with D possibly TRBD1 on 6 matching bases. The germline V gene has CDR1 MNHEY and CDR2 SVGAGI. There are 15 residues in the CDR3. Trimming stripped 4 bases from V and 4 bases from J, with 15 bases between.

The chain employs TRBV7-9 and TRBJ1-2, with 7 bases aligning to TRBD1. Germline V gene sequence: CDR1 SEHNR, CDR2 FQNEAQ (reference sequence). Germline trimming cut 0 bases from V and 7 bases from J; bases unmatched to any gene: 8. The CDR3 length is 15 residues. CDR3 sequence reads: CASSLAGQGGPGYTF. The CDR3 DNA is TGTGCCAGCAGCTTAGCGGGCCAGGGGGGCCCTGGCTACACCTTC.

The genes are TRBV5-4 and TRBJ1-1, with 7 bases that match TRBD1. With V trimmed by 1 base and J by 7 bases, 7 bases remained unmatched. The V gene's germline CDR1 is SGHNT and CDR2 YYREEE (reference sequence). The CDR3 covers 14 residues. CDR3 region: CASSLRQGKGEAFF. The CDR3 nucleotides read TGTGCCAGCAGCTTGAGACAGGGAAAGGGTGAAGCTTTCTTT. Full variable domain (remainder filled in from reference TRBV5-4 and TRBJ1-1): ETGVTQSPTHLIKTRGQQVTLRCSSQSGHNTVSWYQQALGQGPQFIFQYYREEENGRGNFPPRFSGLQFPNYSSELNVNALELDDSALYLCASSLRQGKGEAFFGQGTRLTVV.

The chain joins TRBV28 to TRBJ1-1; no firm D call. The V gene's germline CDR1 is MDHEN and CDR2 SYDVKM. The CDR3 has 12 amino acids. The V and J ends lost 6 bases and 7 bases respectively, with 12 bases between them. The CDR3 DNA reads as TGTGCCAGCAGGTCCCACACCTTTGAAGCTTTCTTT. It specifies CASRSHTFEAFF.

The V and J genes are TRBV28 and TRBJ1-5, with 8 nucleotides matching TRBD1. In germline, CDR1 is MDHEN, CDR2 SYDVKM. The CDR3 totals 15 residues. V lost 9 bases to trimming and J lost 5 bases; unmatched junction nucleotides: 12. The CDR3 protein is CASNSGQGIHQPQHF. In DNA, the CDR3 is TGTGCCAGTAACTCAGGACAGGGCATCCATCAGCCCCAGCATTTT.

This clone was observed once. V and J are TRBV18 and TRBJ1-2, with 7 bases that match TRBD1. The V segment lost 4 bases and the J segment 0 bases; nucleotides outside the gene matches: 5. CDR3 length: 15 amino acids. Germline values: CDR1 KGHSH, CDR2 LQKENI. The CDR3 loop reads CASSQRDSSNYGYTF. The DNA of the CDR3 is TGTGCCAGCTCACAAAGGGACAGTTCTAACTATGGCTACACCTTC.

The CDR3 is CASRRGQDNSPLHF. For the CDR3, the DNA is TGTGCCAGCAGAAGGGGGCAGGATAATTCACCCCTCCACTTT. The chain couples TRBV28 to TRBJ1-6; 7 nucleotides line up with TRBD1. The CDR3 length is 14 residues. CDR1 is MDHEN, CDR2 SYDVKM, per germline. V shed 6 bases, J shed 5 bases, and the junction held 4 bases outside the gene matches.

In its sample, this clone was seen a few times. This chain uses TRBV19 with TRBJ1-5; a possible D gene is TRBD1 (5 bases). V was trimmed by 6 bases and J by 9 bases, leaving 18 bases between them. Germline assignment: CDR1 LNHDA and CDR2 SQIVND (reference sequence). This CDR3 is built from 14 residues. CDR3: CASRPRQSRRPQHF. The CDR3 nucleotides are TGTGCCAGTAGACCAAGACAGAGCCGGCGGCCCCAGCATTTT.

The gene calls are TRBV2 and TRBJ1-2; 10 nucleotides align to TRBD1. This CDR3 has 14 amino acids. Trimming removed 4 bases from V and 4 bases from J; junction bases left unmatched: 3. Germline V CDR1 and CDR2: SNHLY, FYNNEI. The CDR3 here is CASSGTGGFYGYTF. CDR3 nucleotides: TGTGCCAGCAGTGGGACAGGGGGTTTCTATGGCTACACCTTC.

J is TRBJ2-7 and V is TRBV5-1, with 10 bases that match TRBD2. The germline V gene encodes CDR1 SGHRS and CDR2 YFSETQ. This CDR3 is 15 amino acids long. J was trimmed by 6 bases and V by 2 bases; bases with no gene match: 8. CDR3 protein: CASSFIAGGPSEQYF. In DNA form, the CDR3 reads TGCGCCAGCAGCTTCATAGCGGGAGGTCCCTCCGAGCAGTACTTC.

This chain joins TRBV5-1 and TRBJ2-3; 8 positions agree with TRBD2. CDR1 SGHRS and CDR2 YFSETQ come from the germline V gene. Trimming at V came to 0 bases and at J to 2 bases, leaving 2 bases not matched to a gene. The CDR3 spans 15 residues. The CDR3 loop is CASSLGAGDTDTQYF. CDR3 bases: TGCGCCAGCAGCTTGGGAGCGGGGGACACAGATACGCAGTATTTT. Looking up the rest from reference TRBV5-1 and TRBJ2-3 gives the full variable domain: KAGVTQTPRYLIKTRGQQVTLSCSPISGHRSVSWYQQTPGQGLQFLFEYFSETQRNKGNFPGRFSGRQFSNSRSEMNVSTLELGDSALYLCASSLGAGDTDTQYFGPGTRLTVL.

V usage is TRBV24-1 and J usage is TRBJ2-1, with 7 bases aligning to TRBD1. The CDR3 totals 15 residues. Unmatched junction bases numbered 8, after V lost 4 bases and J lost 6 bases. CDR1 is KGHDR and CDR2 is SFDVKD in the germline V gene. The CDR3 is CATSDPGRQGNEQFF. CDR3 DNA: TGTGCCACCAGTGACCCTGGGAGACAGGGCAATGAGCAGTTCTTC.

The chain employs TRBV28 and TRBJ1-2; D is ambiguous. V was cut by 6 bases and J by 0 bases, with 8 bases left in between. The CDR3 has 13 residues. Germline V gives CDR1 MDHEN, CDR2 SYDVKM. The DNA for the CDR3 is TGTGCCAGCAGGGGAGCTACTAACTATGGCTACACCTTC. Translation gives CASRGATNYGYTF.

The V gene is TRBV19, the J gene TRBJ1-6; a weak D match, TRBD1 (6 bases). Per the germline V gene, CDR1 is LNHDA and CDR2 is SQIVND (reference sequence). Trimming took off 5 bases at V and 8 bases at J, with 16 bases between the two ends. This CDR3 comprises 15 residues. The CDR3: CASSPPGQQYSPLHF. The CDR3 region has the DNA TGTGCCAGTAGTCCACCGGGACAACAATATTCACCCCTCCACTTT.

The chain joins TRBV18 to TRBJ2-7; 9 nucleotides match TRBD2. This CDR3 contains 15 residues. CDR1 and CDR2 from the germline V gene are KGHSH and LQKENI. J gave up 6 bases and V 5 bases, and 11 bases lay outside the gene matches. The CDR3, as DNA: TGTGCCAGCTCATCCCCGACTAGCGGTATGTTCGAGCAGTACTTC. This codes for CASSSPTSGMFEQYF.

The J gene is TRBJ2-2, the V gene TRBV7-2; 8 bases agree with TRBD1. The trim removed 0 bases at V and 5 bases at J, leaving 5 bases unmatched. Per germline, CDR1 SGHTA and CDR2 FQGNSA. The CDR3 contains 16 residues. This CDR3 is CASSLAWTGRTGELFF. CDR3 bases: TGTGCCAGCAGCTTAGCGTGGACAGGGCGGACCGGGGAGCTGTTTTTT.

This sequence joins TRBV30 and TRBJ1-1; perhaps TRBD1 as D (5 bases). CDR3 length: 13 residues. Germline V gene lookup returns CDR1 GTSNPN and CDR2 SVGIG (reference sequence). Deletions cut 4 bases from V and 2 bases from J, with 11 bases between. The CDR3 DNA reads TGTGCCTGGAACTTCAGGGCCAACACTGAAGCTTTCTTT. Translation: CAWNFRANTEAFF.

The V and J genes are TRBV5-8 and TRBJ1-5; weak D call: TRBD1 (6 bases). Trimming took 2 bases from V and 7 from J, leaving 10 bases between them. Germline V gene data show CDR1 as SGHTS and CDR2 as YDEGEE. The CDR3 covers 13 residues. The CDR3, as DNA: TGTGCCAGCAGCTTTGGACAGAACCAGCCCCAGCATTTT. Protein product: CASSFGQNQPQHF.

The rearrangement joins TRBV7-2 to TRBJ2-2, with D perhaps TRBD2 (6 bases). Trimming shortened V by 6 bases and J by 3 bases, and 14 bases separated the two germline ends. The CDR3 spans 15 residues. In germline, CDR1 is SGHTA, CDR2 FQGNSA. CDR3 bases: TGTGCCAGCAGTCCCCGGAGGGTTGACACCGGGGAGCTGTTTTTT. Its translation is CASSPRRVDTGELFF.

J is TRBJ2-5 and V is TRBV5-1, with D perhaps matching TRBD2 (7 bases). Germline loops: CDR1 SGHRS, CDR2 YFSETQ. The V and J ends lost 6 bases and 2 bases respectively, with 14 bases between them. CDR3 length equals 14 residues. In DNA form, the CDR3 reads TGCGCCAGCAATCGGGGGGCGGGTCAAGAGACCCAGTACTTC. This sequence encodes CASNRGAGQETQYF.